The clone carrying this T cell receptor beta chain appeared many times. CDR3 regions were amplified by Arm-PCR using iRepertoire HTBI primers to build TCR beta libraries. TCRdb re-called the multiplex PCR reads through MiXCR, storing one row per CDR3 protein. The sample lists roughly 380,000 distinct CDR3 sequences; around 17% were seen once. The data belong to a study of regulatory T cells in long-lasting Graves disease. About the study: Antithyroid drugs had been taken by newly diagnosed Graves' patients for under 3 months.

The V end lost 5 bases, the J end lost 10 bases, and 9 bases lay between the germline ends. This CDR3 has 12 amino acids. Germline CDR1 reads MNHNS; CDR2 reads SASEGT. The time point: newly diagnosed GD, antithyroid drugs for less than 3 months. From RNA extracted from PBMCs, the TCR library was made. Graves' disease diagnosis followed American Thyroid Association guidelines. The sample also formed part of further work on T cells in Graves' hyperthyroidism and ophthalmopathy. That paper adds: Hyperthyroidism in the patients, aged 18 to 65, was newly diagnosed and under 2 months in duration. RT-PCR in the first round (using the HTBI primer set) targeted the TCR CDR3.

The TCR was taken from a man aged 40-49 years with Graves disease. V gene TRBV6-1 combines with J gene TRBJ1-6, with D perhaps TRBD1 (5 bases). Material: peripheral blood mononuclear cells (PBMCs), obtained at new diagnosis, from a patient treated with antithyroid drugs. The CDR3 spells CASSPGRSPLHF. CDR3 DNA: TGTGCCAGCAGTCCGGGACGATCACCCCTCCACTTT.